A single sample is the source of the 27 T cell receptor beta chains below, sequenced in a study of blood T cells in healthy people across ages. A J-beta primer mix and a sample-barcoded 5' primer were used in a second PCR of roughly 6 to 12 cycles. TCRdb passed the 5' RACE reads through MiXCR, listing each CDR3 protein once. The repertoire consists of some 560,000 distinct CDR3 sequences, with about 26% occurring once and the leading ten covering under 4.5%. The sample was also linked to a second study, of T cells of mothers and their children.

The sample taken for sequencing was blood. Receptor source: a boy aged 2 to 9 in good health.

This clonotype was counted only a few times. V is TRBV5-1 and J is TRBJ2-5; tentatively, D is TRBD1 (6 bases). CDR3 length: 15 residues. The germline V gene encodes CDR1 SGHRS and CDR2 YFSETQ. Trimming removed 4 bases at V and 0 bases at J, with 13 bases between. CDR3 bases: TGCGCCAGCAGCCAAGGGACATCCGACCAAGAGACCCAGTACTTC. Translating gives CASSQGTSDQETQYF.

The rearrangement joins TRBV27 to TRBJ2-7; weak D call: TRBD2 (6 bases). The V and J ends lost 5 bases and 5 bases respectively, with 13 bases between them. This CDR3 spans 13 amino acids. Germline assignment: CDR1 MNHEY and CDR2 SMNVEV (reference sequence). CDR3 protein: CASSLGLNHEQYF. In nucleotides, the CDR3 is TGTGCCAGCAGTCTGGGACTTAACCACGAGCAGTACTTC.

This CDR3 is CASSVAGGRPTDTQYF. The DNA for the CDR3 is TGTGCCAGCAGCGTAGCGGGCGGGAGGCCCACAGATACGCAGTATTTT. The chain links TRBV9 to TRBJ2-3, with 8 bases lining up with TRBD2. The V segment lost 0 bases and the J segment 2 bases; nucleotides outside the gene matches: 5. The CDR3 spans 16 residues. Germline CDR1 SGDLS, CDR2 YYNGEE.

The chain couples TRBV20-1 to TRBJ2-7; possible D gene TRBD2, 6 bases. The CDR3 runs to 12 residues. Germline CDR1 reads DFQATT; CDR2 reads SNEGSKA (reference sequence). Trimming pared 2 bases from V and 3 bases from J, leaving 8 bases between. The CDR3 here is CSARRGNYEQYF. The DNA of the CDR3 is TGCAGTGCTAGACGGGGGAACTACGAGCAGTACTTC.

This clonotype was detected a few times. In nucleotides, the CDR3 is TGTGCCAGCAGCCCCAGGGACAGAGATTATAGCAATCAGCCCCAGCATTTT. Translating gives CASSPRDRDYSNQPQHF. This sequence joins TRBV6-2 or TRBV6-3 and TRBJ1-5; 7 bases line up with TRBD1. Per the germline V gene, CDR1 is MNHEY and CDR2 is SVGEGT. The CDR3 has 17 amino acids. With V trimmed by 6 bases and J by 0 bases, 11 bases remained unmatched.

In nucleotides, the CDR3 is TGCGCCAGCAGCCGGACAGGGTTGGGCAACTATGGCTACACCTTC. Protein sequence: CASSRTGLGNYGYTF. The chain joins TRBV5-1 to TRBJ1-2, with 8 bases aligning to TRBD1. V trimming: 4 bases; J trimming: 2 bases; junction bases outside the gene matches: 7. Germline V gives CDR1 SGHRS, CDR2 YFSETQ. The CDR3 consists of 15 residues. The full variable domain, completed using reference TRBV5-1 and TRBJ1-2, is KAGVTQTPRYLIKTRGQQVTLSCSPISGHRSVSWYQQTPGQGLQFLFEYFSETQRNKGNFPGRFSGRQFSNSRSEMNVSTLELGDSALYLCASSRTGLGNYGYTFGSGTRLTVV.

The chain carries TRBV15 and TRBJ2-3; TRBD2 might be the D (5 bases). CDR3 length: 17 residues. V gave up 1 base and J gave up 0 bases, with 14 bases separating them. The V gene's germline CDR1 is LNHNV and CDR2 YYDKDF (reference sequence). As DNA, the CDR3 is TGTGCCACCAGCAGAGTGGGTAGCGCGACTAGCACAGATACGCAGTATTTT. This codes for CATSRVGSATSTDTQYF.

The chain links TRBV3-1 to TRBJ2-2; 12 bases agree with TRBD1. This CDR3 region has 15 residues. V was pared by 4 bases and J by 6 bases, with 3 bases of the junction left unmatched. Germline V gene data show CDR1 as LGHDT and CDR2 as YNNKEL (reference sequence). CDR3: CASSLGTGGSGELFF. DNA of the CDR3: TGTGCCAGCAGCCTAGGGACAGGGGGCTCCGGGGAGCTGTTTTTT.

This clonotype was counted ten times or more. The chain is built from TRBV21-1 and TRBJ2-5. TRBV21-1 is given as a pseudogene. This CDR3 has 14 residues. The CDR3 DNA is TGTGCCAGCAGCAAATTGGCACGTCGGAAGACCCAGTACTTC. Amino acid sequence: CASSKLARRKTQYF.

This chain joins TRBV29-1 and TRBJ2-3, with 7 nucleotides matching TRBD2. The ends lost 6 bases at V and 2 bases at J; junction bases unmatched: 11. There are 15 residues in the CDR3. Germline V gives CDR1 SQVTM, CDR2 ANQGSEA. The CDR3 nucleotides read TGCAGCGTGGACGGCAGCGGGAAAAACACAGATACGCAGTATTTT. Residues: CSVDGSGKNTDTQYF.

V gene TRBV27 combines with J gene TRBJ2-7, with D maybe TRBD2 (6 bases). V lost 5 bases and J lost 2, with 13 bases in between. CDR1 is MNHEY and CDR2 is SMNVEV in the germline V gene (reference sequence). This CDR3 comprises 14 residues. The DNA for the CDR3 is TGTGCCAGCAGTATGGAGGACTACCCCTACGAGCAGTACTTC. Protein: CASSMEDYPYEQYF.

V usage is TRBV12-3 or TRBV12-4 and J usage is TRBJ2-2; no firm D call. This CDR3 has 11 residues. Trimming stripped 9 bases from V and 4 bases from J, with 6 bases between. Written as DNA, the CDR3 is TGTGCCAGTCGGACCACCGGGGAGCTGTTTTTT. Translated: CASRTTGELFF.

In this sample, this clonotype turned up a few times. The junction shows a germline mismatch at one end, possibly a read error. The chain recombines TRBV5-1 with TRBJ2-5; weak D call: TRBD2 (6 bases). Germline V gene sequence: CDR1 SGHRS, CDR2 YFSETQ. This CDR3 region has 15 residues. The CDR3 protein is CASPPGGTGDIEQHF. The CDR3 DNA sequence: TGCGCCAGCCCTCCTGGCGGGACCGGGGATATCGAGCAGCACTTC.

This clonotype occurred a few times. This chain joins TRBV29-1 and TRBJ2-7; D is perhaps TRBD1 (6 bases). The V gene lost 3 bases and the J gene lost 3 bases, with 12 bases spanning the gap. CDR1 and CDR2 from the germline V gene are SQVTM and ANQGSEA. The CDR3 consists of 13 residues. The CDR3 protein is CSVDGTLDYEQYF. The CDR3 DNA is TGCAGCGTTGATGGGACACTGGACTACGAGCAGTACTTC.

V gene TRBV4-1 combines with J gene TRBJ2-5; 7 bases line up with TRBD2. J was trimmed by 5 bases and V by 9 bases; bases with no gene match: 6. CDR1 MGHRA and CDR2 YSYEKL come from the germline V gene. CDR3 length: 12 residues. Here the CDR3 reads CASGGGDETQYF. The CDR3 DNA reads as TGCGCCAGTGGGGGGGGGGATGAGACCCAGTACTTC.

CDR3 in amino acids: CASSQGLAGVMYQETQYF. CDR3 in DNA: TGTGCCAGCAGCCAAGGACTAGCGGGAGTTATGTACCAAGAGACCCAGTACTTC. The chain employs TRBV3-1 and TRBJ2-5, with 12 bases that match TRBD2. CDR3 length: 18 amino acids. Germline values: CDR1 LGHDT, CDR2 YNNKEL (reference sequence). V shed 1 base and J 0 bases; nucleotides not matched to a gene: 6.

The sample holds a few counts of this clonotype. The chain employs TRBV9 and TRBJ2-1; TRBD2 might be the D (6 bases). This CDR3 contains 18 residues. Trimming left V 4 bases short and J 3 bases short, with 23 bases between. CDR1 and CDR2 from the germline V gene are SGDLS and YYNGEE. The CDR3, as DNA: TGTGCCAGCAGCTCTTCCCTCCCATTAGCGGAAAGCTACAATGAGCAGTTCTTC. This encodes CASSSSLPLAESYNEQFF.

This clonotype showed up just a few times. The chain has TRBV7-9 and TRBJ1-1; 7 bases fit TRBD1. This CDR3 region has 15 residues. Germline V gene sequence: CDR1 SEHNR, CDR2 FQNEAQ (reference sequence). V lost 9 bases to trimming and J lost 1 base; unmatched junction nucleotides: 11. CDR3 sequence reads: CASSSGGLKNTEAFF. CDR3 nucleotides: TGTGCCAGTTCCTCAGGGGGTTTGAAGAACACTGAAGCTTTCTTT.

The genes are TRBV20-1 and TRBJ2-5, with a possible D match to TRBD1 (6 bases). The CDR3 runs 16 residues. Germline loops: CDR1 DFQATT, CDR2 SNEGSKA (reference sequence). Trimming cost V 0 bases and J 3 bases, with 17 bases left between them. The CDR3: CSARDLRGRLEETQYF. The CDR3 nucleotides are TGCAGTGCTAGAGATCTCAGGGGACGGCTGGAAGAGACCCAGTACTTC.

This clonotype occurred many times. The chain uses TRBV6-2 or TRBV6-3 and TRBJ1-1, with 7 bases fitting TRBD1. V lost 8 bases and J lost 8; bases outside the gene matches: 14. Germline V gene data show CDR1 as MNHEY and CDR2 as SVGEGT. The CDR3 is made up of 14 amino acids. The CDR3 bases are TGTGCCAGCGGCTCCCTACAGGGGTCGAAGGAAGCTTTCTTT. Amino acid sequence: CASGSLQGSKEAFF.

In this sample, this clonotype turned up a few times. The chain has TRBV5-6 and TRBJ2-3; TRBD2 might be the D (5 bases). The CDR3 covers 14 residues. Trimming stripped 3 bases from V and 2 bases from J, with 10 bases between. Per the germline V gene, CDR1 is SGHDT and CDR2 is YYEEEE. The CDR3 spells CASSSQRSTDTQYF. Written as DNA, the CDR3 is TGTGCCAGCAGCTCGCAGCGGTCCACAGATACGCAGTATTTT.

This rearrangement joins TRBV12-3 or TRBV12-4 to TRBJ2-1; tentatively, D is TRBD2 (7 bases). V lost 6 bases and J lost 8, with 17 bases in between. CDR3 size: 14 residues. The CDR3: CASRRTGRADEQFF. The DNA for the CDR3 is TGTGCCAGCAGGCGCACAGGGAGGGCCGATGAGCAGTTCTTC.

This rearrangement joins TRBV20-1 to TRBJ2-5; 7 bases fit TRBD1. Germline CDR1 is DFQATT and CDR2 is SNEGSKA (reference sequence). The length of the CDR3 is 13 residues. Losses at the gene ends were 4 bases for V and 4 bases for J; bases not matched to a gene: 6. CDR3 bases: TGCAGTGCTATCGGGACAGTAGGAGAGACCCAGTACTTC. This codes for CSAIGTVGETQYF.

This clonotype was observed a handful of times. The chain carries TRBV12-3 or TRBV12-4 and TRBJ1-5; D is unclear. This CDR3 comprises 12 residues. V lost 5 bases, J lost 7 bases, and 9 bases lay in between. CDR3 amino acids: CASSASDQPQHF. CDR3 coding DNA: TGTGCCAGCAGTGCCAGTGACCAGCCCCAGCATTTT.

The V and J genes are TRBV29-1 and TRBJ1-5; D ambiguous. Germline values: CDR1 SQVTM, CDR2 ANQGSEA. The V end was cut by 7 bases, the J end by 3 bases, with 13 bases between. This CDR3 has 13 amino acids. The CDR3 coding sequence is TGCAGCGCCCAGGAATTGAACAATCAGCCCCAGCATTTT. Amino acid sequence: CSAQELNNQPQHF.

J is TRBJ1-1 and V is TRBV15, with D possibly being TRBD1 (5 bases). Trimming stripped 7 bases from V and 2 bases from J, with 11 bases between. Per the germline V gene, CDR1 is LNHNV and CDR2 is YYDKDF (reference sequence). The CDR3 has 13 amino acids. CDR3 residues: CATTPDRNTEAFF. Written as DNA, the CDR3 is TGTGCCACCACCCCCGACAGAAACACTGAAGCTTTCTTT.

There are many counts of this clonotype. The chain employs TRBV6-5 and TRBJ2-5; 9 positions agree with TRBD1. The ends lost 2 bases at V and 5 bases at J; junction bases unmatched: 3. In germline, CDR1 is MNHEY, CDR2 SVGAGI. The CDR3 is made up of 14 amino acids. The CDR3 nucleotides read TGTGCCAGCAGTTACGGGACAGGGTGGGAGACCCAGTACTTC. Translated, it gives CASSYGTGWETQYF.